The clone carrying this T cell receptor (beta chain) has a count of ten or more. Its antigen is not identified. Germline CDR1 reads MGHRA; CDR2 reads YSYEKL. The CDR3 extends over 16 amino acids. With 1 base clipped from V and 1 base from J, the junction kept 4 bases outside the gene matches. The data originate from a study of molecular identifiers for immune sequencing clone quantification. Study-wide results and limits: Under 1% of molecules in naive cells, but over 99% of effector molecules, belonged to clones above 20 RNA copies. Roughly 1 million naive cells reportedly did not prevent detection of spiked Jurkat TCR RNA from one cell.

Libraries from naive CD8 cells were generated from approximately 22,000 to 940,000 sorted cells (with 10%, 30% or 50% RNA). It was with previously described methods and listed TCR primers that bulk TCR libraries were made. One entry per CDR3 protein, called by TCRdb with MiXCR from the PCR reads. The table lists about 63,000 distinct CDR3 sequences, under 20% of them singletons. This sequence originates from a human donor in good health. Some libraries in this study had Jurkat cell RNA spiked in. The sequencing sample was made of naive CD8+ T cells from blood, with Jurkat cell RNA spiked in. The subset is: FACS-sorted CD8+CD4-CCR7+CD45RA+ naive T cells. V is TRBV4-1 and J is TRBJ1-1; 9 bases agree with TRBD1. CDR3 protein: CASSQAVGQGNTEAFF. CDR3 in DNA: TGCGCCAGCAGCCAAGCCGTGGGACAGGGGAACACTGAAGCTTTCTTT.